These T cell receptor beta chains were read from a single sample in a study of blood T cell repertoires in COVID-19. Method: immunoSEQ multiplex PCR; TCRdb's copy keeps in-frame clones and lacks some. The sample contains some 97,000 clones, roughly 92% of which appear only once. The sequencing sample was made of peripheral blood. Source of these receptors: a man in his 70s with acute or convalescent COVID-19. The conserved cysteine and the conserved F or W are not part of the CDR3 here.

v_call | cdr3_length | cdr3_aa
TRBV6-4 | 13 | ASSAGSSRTDTQY
TRBV14 | 12 | ASNLQGPSYEQY
TRBV5-1 | 12 | ASSFSGGRTEAF
TRBV7-9 | 13 | ASSNTGGPTHEQF
TRBV10-2 | 13 | ASSPTQDSGNTIY
TRBV3-1/TRBV3-2 | 12 | ASSQIGRAPEQF
TRBV28 | 14 | ASSPSGGGWNYEQY
TRBV9 | 16 | ASSVVSPGGRMNTEAF
TRBV7-9 | 10 | ASSVDSYEQY
TRBV27 | 14 | ASSRSGTGPFYGYT
TRBV5-4 | 9 | ASRSEYEQF
TRBV12-3/TRBV12-4 | 11 | ASSPTSGGEQY
TRBV12-3/TRBV12-4 | 11 | ASSSEGTDTQY
TRBV7-8 | 13 | ASSPRRLEGYEQY
TRBV27 | 14 | ASSWGTGEYGSPLH
TRBV5-1 | 13 | ASSLGQATGNTIY
TRBV10-3 | 14 | AISVFGDPGANVLT
TRBV3-1/TRBV3-2 | 11 | ASSPSRDGTQY
TRBV28 | 12 | ASSLTRAGEKLF
TRBV7-2 | 9 | ASSFGQAQH
TRBV6-2/TRBV6-3 | 13 | ASSYRGTGANIQY
TRBV9 | 14 | ASSGSRGGANYGYT
TRBV6-5 | 13 | ASNARTANTGELF
TRBV6-1 | 14 | ASSDTATPLDSPLH
TRBV11-2 | 13 | ASSLNPTGFYEQY
TRBV5-4 | 12 | ASSNAGGYNEQF
TRBV7-9 | 12 | ASSCRDSYNEQF
TRBV20-1 | 9 | SARGMGWPF
TRBV7-2 | 14 | ASSRTAGRWGETQY
TRBV20-1 | 8 | SASSGGAF
TRBV10-1 | 14 | ASSTGTGTRNTEAF
TRBV7-9 | 13 | ASSFGTGSNQPQH
TRBV11-2 | 16 | ASSLDPTSGRAQDTQY
TRBV29-1 | 11 | PVNGRCNQPQH
TRBV28 | 13 | ASSFGGGAHNEQF
TRBV6-4 | 14 | ASREDGGRAKNIQY
TRBV11-3 | 13 | ASSLFADSPYGYT
TRBV6-1 | 12 | ASSEAPPGSPLH
TRBV6-5 | 11 | ASSRPGQSGYT
TRBV11-1 | 12 | ASSLHTLGYGYT
TRBV7-9 | 12 | ASSPGQGDYGYT
TRBV7-3 | 15 | ASSREGIAGLNNEQF